These 12 T cell receptor beta chains originate from one sample sequenced in a study of CXCR3-negative and CXCR3-positive naive CD8 T cells. UMI-tagged TRB cDNA libraries were built via 5' RACE. TCRdb re-called the 5' RACE reads and shows each CDR3 protein once, DNA omitted. Recorded for this sample: 50,000 to 65,000 distinct CDR3 sequences. Sample: naive CXCR3- CD8+ T cells from blood. As to subset: CD45RO-CCR7+CD27+CD95- naive CD8+ T cells lacking CXCR3 (TNR3-). These TCRs come from a human donor in good health. Some clones in this sample may be carry-over from other donors' samples.

J is TRBJ1-5 and V is TRBV7-9. The CDR3 is 12 residues long. The V gene's germline CDR1 is SEHNR and CDR2 FQNEAQ (reference sequence). The CDR3 sequence: CASSLAEQPEHF.

The genes are TRBV30 and TRBJ2-4; with no DNA, the TCRdb D assignment of TRBD1 cannot be verified. The germline gives CDR1 GTSNPN, CDR2 SVGIG (reference sequence). CDR3 length: 16 amino acids. CDR3: CAWSRDRGVTKNIQYF.

The J gene is TRBJ2-5, the V gene TRBV28; TCRdb indicates TRBD1, and absent DNA this call remains unverified. The CDR3 runs to 15 residues. The germline V gene has CDR1 MDHEN and CDR2 SYDVKM. This CDR3 reads CAISATDREWETQYF. Full variable domain (outside the CDR3, taken from reference TRBV28 and TRBJ2-5): DVKVTQSSRYLVKRTGEKVFLECVQDMDHENMFWYRQDPGLGLRLIYFSYDVKMKEKGDIPEGYSVSREKKERFSLILESASTNQTSMYLCAISATDREWETQYFGPGTRLLVL.

The CDR3: CASSLLGVTYEQYF. The chain uses TRBV7-2 and TRBJ2-7; the D call from TCRdb, TRBD1, cannot be confirmed without DNA. The CDR3 sequence is 14 residues long. CDR1 is SGHTA, CDR2 FQGNSA, per germline.

V and J are TRBV29-1 and TRBJ2-3; TCRdb designates TRBD1, a call that cannot be tested without DNA. Germline V CDR1 and CDR2: SQVTM, ANQGSEA. The length of the CDR3 is 16 residues. CDR3 in amino acids: CSVDLRTVISTDTQYF.

The gene calls are TRBV7-3 and TRBJ2-1; without DNA, the TCRdb call of TRBD1 cannot be checked. CDR1 and CDR2 (germline): SGHTA, FQGTGA. The CDR3 length is 13 residues. The CDR3 loop is CASSPGGVNEQFF.

This chain joins TRBV29-1 and TRBJ1-1; with no DNA, the TCRdb D assignment of TRBD1 cannot be verified. CDR1 SQVTM and CDR2 ANQGSEA come from the germline V gene. CDR3 size: 11 residues. The CDR3 here is CSVPVGTEAFF.

The V call is TRBV5-1, the J call TRBJ2-5; TCRdb designates TRBD2, a call that cannot be tested without DNA. This CDR3 has 18 amino acids. Germline CDR1 is SGHRS and CDR2 is YFSETQ. The CDR3 sequence: CASSRTSTSGAPQETQYF.

The chain is built from TRBV7-6 and TRBJ2-1; lacking DNA, the TRBD1 call made by TCRdb goes unchecked. Germline assignment: CDR1 SGHVS and CDR2 FNYEAQ. The CDR3 contains 11 residues. CDR3 region: CASSTGPQEFF.

The gene calls are TRBV28 and TRBJ2-7; TCRdb lists TRBD2, though no DNA is available to test this call. The CDR3 is made up of 15 amino acids. The V gene's germline CDR1 is MDHEN and CDR2 SYDVKM. The CDR3 is CASSFGRDVSEGRYF.

The chain recombines TRBV7-2 with TRBJ1-6; the TRBD1 assignment by TCRdb is unverifiable without DNA. Germline CDR1 and CDR2: SGHTA and FQGNSA. CDR3 size: 17 residues. This chain's CDR3 is CATGQGSLRSGNSPLHF.

The rearrangement joins TRBV7-7 to TRBJ2-7. Germline lookup yields CDR1 SSHAT and CDR2 FNYEAQ (reference sequence). CDR3 size: 16 residues. This chain's CDR3 is CASSQDRSWTSGEQYF.